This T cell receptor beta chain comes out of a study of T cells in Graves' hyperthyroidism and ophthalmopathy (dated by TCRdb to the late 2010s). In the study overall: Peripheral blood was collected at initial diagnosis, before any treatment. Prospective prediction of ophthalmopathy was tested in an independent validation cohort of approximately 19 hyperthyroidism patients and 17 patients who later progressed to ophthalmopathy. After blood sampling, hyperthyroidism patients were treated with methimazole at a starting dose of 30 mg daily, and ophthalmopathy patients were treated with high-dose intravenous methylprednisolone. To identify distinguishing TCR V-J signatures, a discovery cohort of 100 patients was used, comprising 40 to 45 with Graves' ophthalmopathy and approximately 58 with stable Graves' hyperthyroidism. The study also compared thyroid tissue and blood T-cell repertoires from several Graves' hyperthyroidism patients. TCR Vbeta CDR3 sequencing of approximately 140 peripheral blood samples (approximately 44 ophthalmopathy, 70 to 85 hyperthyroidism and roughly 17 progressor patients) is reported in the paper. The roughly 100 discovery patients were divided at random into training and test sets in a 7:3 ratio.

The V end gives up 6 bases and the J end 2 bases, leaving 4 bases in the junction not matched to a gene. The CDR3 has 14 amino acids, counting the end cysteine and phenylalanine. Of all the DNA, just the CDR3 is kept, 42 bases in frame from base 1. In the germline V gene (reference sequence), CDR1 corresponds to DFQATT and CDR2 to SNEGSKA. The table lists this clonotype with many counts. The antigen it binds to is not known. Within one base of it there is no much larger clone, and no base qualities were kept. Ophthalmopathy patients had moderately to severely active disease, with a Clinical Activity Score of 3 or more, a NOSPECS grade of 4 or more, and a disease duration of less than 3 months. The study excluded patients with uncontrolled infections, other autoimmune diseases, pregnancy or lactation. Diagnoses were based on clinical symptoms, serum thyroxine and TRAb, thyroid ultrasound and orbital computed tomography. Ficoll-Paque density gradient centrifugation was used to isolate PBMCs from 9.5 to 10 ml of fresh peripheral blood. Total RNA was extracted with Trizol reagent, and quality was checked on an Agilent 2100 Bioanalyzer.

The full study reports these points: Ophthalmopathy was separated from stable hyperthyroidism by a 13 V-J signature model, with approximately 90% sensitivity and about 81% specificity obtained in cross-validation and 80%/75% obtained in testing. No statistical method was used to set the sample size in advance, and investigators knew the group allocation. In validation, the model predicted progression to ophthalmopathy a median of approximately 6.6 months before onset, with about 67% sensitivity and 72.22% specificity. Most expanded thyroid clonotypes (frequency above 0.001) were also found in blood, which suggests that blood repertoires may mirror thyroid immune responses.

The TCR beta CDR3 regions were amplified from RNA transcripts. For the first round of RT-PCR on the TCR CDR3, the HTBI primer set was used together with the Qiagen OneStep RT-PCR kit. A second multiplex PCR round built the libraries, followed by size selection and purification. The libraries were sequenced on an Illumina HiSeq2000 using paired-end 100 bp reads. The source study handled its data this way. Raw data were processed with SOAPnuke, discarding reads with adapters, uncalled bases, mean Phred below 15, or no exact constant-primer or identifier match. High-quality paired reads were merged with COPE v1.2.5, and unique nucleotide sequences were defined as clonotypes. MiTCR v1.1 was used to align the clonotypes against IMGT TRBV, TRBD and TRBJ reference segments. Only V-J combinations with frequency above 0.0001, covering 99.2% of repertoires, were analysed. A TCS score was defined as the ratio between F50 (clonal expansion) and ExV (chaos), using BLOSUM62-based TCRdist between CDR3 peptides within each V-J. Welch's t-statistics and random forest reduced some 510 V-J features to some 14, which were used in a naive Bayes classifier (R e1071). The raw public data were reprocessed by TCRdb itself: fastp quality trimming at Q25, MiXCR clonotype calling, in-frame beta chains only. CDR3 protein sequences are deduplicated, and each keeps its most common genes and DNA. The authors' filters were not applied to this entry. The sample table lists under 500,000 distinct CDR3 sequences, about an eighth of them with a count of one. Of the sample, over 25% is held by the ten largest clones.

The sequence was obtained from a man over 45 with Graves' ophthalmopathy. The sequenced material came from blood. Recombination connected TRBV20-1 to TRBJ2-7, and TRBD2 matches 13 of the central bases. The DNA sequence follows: TGCAGTGCAACCGGGACTAGCGGGACCTACGAGCAGTACTTC. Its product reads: CSATGTSGTYEQYF.